The sequence of this TCR beta chain was determined in a study of blood T cell repertoires in COVID-19. Measured with immunoSEQ multiplex PCR; TCRdb has only the in-frame clones, and not every one. The data contain approximately 220,000 clones, approximately 81% of them singletons. The TCR comes from a woman older than 75 with acute or convalescent COVID-19. What was sequenced was peripheral blood.

The CDR3 DNA sequence: TGTGCCATCAGTGAGTCCAATCATAATTCACCCCTCCACTTT. This encodes CAISESNHNSPLHF. This chain uses TRBV10-3 with TRBJ1-6, with D hard to call. CDR3 size: 14 residues. Trimming left V 0 bases short and J 5 bases short, with 5 bases between. Germline-derived CDR1 and CDR2 are ENHRY and SYGVKD.